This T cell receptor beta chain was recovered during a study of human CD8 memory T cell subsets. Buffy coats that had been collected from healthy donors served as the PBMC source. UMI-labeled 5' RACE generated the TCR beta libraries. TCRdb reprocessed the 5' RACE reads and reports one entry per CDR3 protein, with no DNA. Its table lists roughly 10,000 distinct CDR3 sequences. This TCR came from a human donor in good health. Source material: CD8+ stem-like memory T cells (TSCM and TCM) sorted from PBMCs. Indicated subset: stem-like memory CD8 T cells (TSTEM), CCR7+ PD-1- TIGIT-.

This CDR3 reads CASSERGGRTDTQYF. The chain joins TRBV12-3 or TRBV12-4 to TRBJ2-3; TCRdb designates TRBD2, a call that cannot be tested without DNA. CDR3 length: 15 residues.